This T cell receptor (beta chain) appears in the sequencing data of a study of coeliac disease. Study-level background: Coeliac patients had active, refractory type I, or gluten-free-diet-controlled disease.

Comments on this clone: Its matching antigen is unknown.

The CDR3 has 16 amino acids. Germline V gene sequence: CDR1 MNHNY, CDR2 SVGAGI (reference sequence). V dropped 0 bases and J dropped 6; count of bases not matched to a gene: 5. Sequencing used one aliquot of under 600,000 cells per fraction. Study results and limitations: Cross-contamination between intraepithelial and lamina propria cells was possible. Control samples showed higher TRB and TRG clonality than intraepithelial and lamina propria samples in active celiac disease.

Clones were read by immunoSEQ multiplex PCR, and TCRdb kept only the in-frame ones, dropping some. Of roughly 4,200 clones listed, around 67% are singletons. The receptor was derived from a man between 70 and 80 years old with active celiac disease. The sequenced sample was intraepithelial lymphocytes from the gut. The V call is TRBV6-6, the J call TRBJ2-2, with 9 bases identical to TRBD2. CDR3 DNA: TGTGCCAGCAGTTACTCGCCCCTAGCGGGGTCCGGGGAGCTGTTTTTT. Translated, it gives CASSYSPLAGSGELFF.